Shown below are 8 T cell receptor beta chains from a single sample sequenced in a study of control samples from healthy donors and cancer patients. The data were produced by immunoSEQ multiplex PCR, yet TCRdb's version contains in-frame clones alone and is incomplete. The table has some 67,000 clones, 87% seen once. The sample comprised PBMCs. These receptors were obtained from a woman in her fifties or sixties with head and neck cancer.

The chain combines TRBV27 with TRBJ1-4; D is uncertain. Between the trimmed V and J ends, which lost 4 bases and 4 bases, there was a span of 10 bases. The V gene's germline CDR1 is MNHEY and CDR2 SMNVEV (reference sequence). This CDR3 has 14 amino acids. The CDR3 spells CASSSGRNNEKLFF. CDR3 nucleotide sequence: TGTGCCAGCAGTTCCGGACGGAATAATGAAAAACTGTTTTTT.

This clone was observed a single time. For the CDR3, the DNA is TGTGCCAGCATGACTAGCGGGGGGCGAGAGACCCAGTACTTC. This gives the protein CASMTSGGRETQYF. The chain couples TRBV28 to TRBJ2-5; 13 nucleotides align to TRBD2. CDR3 size: 14 residues. J lost 4 bases, V lost 7 bases, and 3 bases had no gene match. Germline CDR1 MDHEN, CDR2 SYDVKM.

This chain joins TRBV5-4 and TRBJ2-2; possibly TRBD2 for D (5 bases). Deletions cut 1 base from V and 0 bases from J, with 13 bases between. Per the germline V gene, CDR1 is SGHNT and CDR2 is YYREEE (reference sequence). This CDR3 spans 17 amino acids. CDR3 protein: CASSLNFRGSNTGELFF. The CDR3, as DNA: TGTGCCAGCAGCTTGAATTTCCGGGGTTCGAACACCGGGGAGCTGTTTTTT.

The chain couples TRBV27 to TRBJ1-5; 11 positions agree with TRBD1. Germline V gene lookup returns CDR1 MNHEY and CDR2 SMNVEV (reference sequence). The V gene end was trimmed by 7 bases and the J gene end by 6 bases; junction bases not matched to a gene: 5. This CDR3 is built from 14 residues. The DNA of the CDR3 is TGTGCCAGCACTCCAGGGACAGGGGGTCAGCCCCAGCATTTT. It specifies CASTPGTGGQPQHF.

The chain uses TRBV10-2 and TRBJ2-2; D not resolved. The CDR3 is 14 amino acids. CDR1 WSHSY and CDR2 SAAADI come from the germline V gene. The V end was cut by 7 bases, the J end by 1 base, with 10 bases between. Written as DNA, the CDR3 is TGCGCCAGCACCCAGAGCCGGAACACCGGGGAGCTGTTTTTT. Translated: CASTQSRNTGELFF.

The chain combines TRBV10-3 with TRBJ2-2; D is perhaps TRBD1 (6 bases). CDR3 size: 15 residues. The V and J ends lost 0 bases and 6 bases respectively, with 11 bases between them. From germline, CDR1 is ENHRY and CDR2 SYGVKD. Here the CDR3 reads CAISESGASPGELFF. CDR3 coding DNA: TGTGCCATCAGTGAGTCGGGGGCGTCCCCCGGGGAGCTGTTTTTT.

This chain uses TRBV2 with TRBJ2-7; tentative D call: TRBD1 (6 bases). Germline V gives CDR1 SNHLY, CDR2 FYNNEI. V was clipped by 5 bases and J by 2 bases, with 16 bases between them. The CDR3 has 15 amino acids. The CDR3 DNA reads TGTGCCAGCAGTTCATCCCGGTGGGACACCTACGAGCAGTACTTC. Amino acids: CASSSSRWDTYEQYF. The variable domain in full, with the rest retrieved from reference TRBV2 and TRBJ2-7, is EPEVTQTPSHQVTQMGQEVILRCVPISNHLYFYWYRQILGQKVEFLVSFYNNEISEKSEIFDDQFSVERPDGSNFTLKIRSTKLEDSAMYFCASSSSRWDTYEQYFGPGTRLTVT.

V gene TRBV30 combines with J gene TRBJ1-5; maybe TRBD1 (6 bases). The germline V gene encodes CDR1 GTSNPN and CDR2 SVGIG (reference sequence). V lost 0 bases and J lost 5, with 11 bases in between. The CDR3 totals 14 residues. The CDR3 sequence is CAWSVPGAYQPQHF. In DNA, the CDR3 is TGTGCCTGGAGTGTACCGGGGGCGTATCAGCCCCAGCATTTT.